The rows below give T cell receptor beta chains drawn from one sample of a study of blood T cell repertoires in COVID-19. Sequenced by immunoSEQ multiplex PCR; TCRdb stores in-frame clones only, minus some. The table lists 250,000 to 300,000 clones, approximately 86% of them singletons. The sample was peripheral blood. These receptors all come from a man younger than 30 with active or convalescent COVID-19. Each CDR3 is given with its conserved first and last residue. Each record gives: V gene, J gene, D gene, clone size, CDR3 DNA, CDR3 protein. The D gene is left open where the match is weak. Clone size is stated in some rows and not others, as once, few, many or a class when expanded.

v_call: TRBV7-9; j_call: TRBJ2-2; d_call: NA; clone_size: NA; cdr3_nt: TGTGCCAGCAGCTTAGAAGGGGCACAGGCGGACGGGGAGCTGTTTTTT; cdr3_aa: CASSLEGAQADGELFF
v_call: TRBV5-1; j_call: TRBJ2-1; d_call: TRBD1; clone_size: NA; cdr3_nt: TGCGCCAGCACGGACAGGGCGAACTACAATGAGCAGTTCTTC; cdr3_aa: CASTDRANYNEQFF
v_call: TRBV27; j_call: TRBJ2-2; d_call: NA; clone_size: NA; cdr3_nt: TGTGCCACCGGGGGATGGACCGGGGAGCTGTTTTTT; cdr3_aa: CATGGWTGELFF
v_call: TRBV5-4; j_call: TRBJ1-6; d_call: NA; clone_size: NA; cdr3_nt: TGTGCCAGCAGCTTGATAGGGGGGGGTGGAGGAAATTCACCCCTCCACTTT; cdr3_aa: CASSLIGGGGGNSPLHF
v_call: TRBV12-3/TRBV12-4; j_call: TRBJ1-5; d_call: NA; clone_size: NA; cdr3_nt: TGTGCCAGCAGTCCGGAGAATCAGCCCCAGCATTTT; cdr3_aa: CASSPENQPQHF
v_call: TRBV28; j_call: TRBJ2-5; d_call: NA; clone_size: NA; cdr3_nt: TGTGCCAGCGGGCCCCGCCTGAAACCGCGGACCCAGTACTTC; cdr3_aa: CASGPRLKPRTQYF
v_call: TRBV7-2; j_call: TRBJ2-3; d_call: NA; clone_size: NA; cdr3_nt: TGTGCCAGCAGCTATGCGACTAGTGCTGGCACAGATACGCAGTATTTT; cdr3_aa: CASSYATSAGTDTQYF
v_call: TRBV30; j_call: TRBJ1-2; d_call: NA; clone_size: once; cdr3_nt: TGTGCCTGGAGTGACCGGACCTTGGGGGGTGCGGGTGGCTACACCTTC; cdr3_aa: CAWSDRTLGGAGGYTF
v_call: TRBV9; j_call: TRBJ2-1; d_call: TRBD2; clone_size: NA; cdr3_nt: TGTGCCAGCAGCGTCTCCCCTAGCGGGAGCTACAATGAGCAGTTCTTC; cdr3_aa: CASSVSPSGSYNEQFF
v_call: TRBV7-2; j_call: TRBJ2-7; d_call: TRBD1; clone_size: NA; cdr3_nt: TGTGCCAGCAGCTGGGACAGGGGGCTCAGCTACGAGCAGTACTTC; cdr3_aa: CASSWDRGLSYEQYF
v_call: TRBV5-1; j_call: TRBJ2-1; d_call: TRBD2; clone_size: once; cdr3_nt: TGCGCCAGCAGCCCCTCTAGCGGTCTGGGCGGGGAGCAGTTCTTC; cdr3_aa: CASSPSSGLGGEQFF
v_call: TRBV12-3/TRBV12-4; j_call: TRBJ2-7; d_call: NA; clone_size: NA; cdr3_nt: TGTGCCAGCAGTTCCACAGGGTCCTACGAGCAGTACTTC; cdr3_aa: CASSSTGSYEQYF
v_call: TRBV25-1; j_call: TRBJ1-3; d_call: NA; clone_size: NA; cdr3_nt: TGTGCCAGCAGCGGAGGACTTCTTAACACCATATATTTT; cdr3_aa: CASSGGLLNTIYF
v_call: TRBV5-1; j_call: TRBJ2-2; d_call: NA; clone_size: NA; cdr3_nt: TGCGCCAGCAGGTCTGACAGTAACACCGGGGAGCTGTTTTTT; cdr3_aa: CASRSDSNTGELFF
v_call: TRBV6-2/TRBV6-3; j_call: TRBJ2-1; d_call: TRBD2; clone_size: NA; cdr3_nt: TGTGCCAGCAGTTACAAGGCTAGCGGGGTCGGTGAGCAGTTCTTC; cdr3_aa: CASSYKASGVGEQFF
v_call: TRBV24-1; j_call: TRBJ1-1; d_call: NA; clone_size: NA; cdr3_nt: TGTGCCACCAGTGATTTCACAGGTCTAACTTTCTTT; cdr3_aa: CATSDFTGLTFF
v_call: TRBV13; j_call: TRBJ2-7; d_call: NA; clone_size: NA; cdr3_nt: TGTGCCAGCAGCCCAGTTAACTCCTACGAGCAGTACTTC; cdr3_aa: CASSPVNSYEQYF
v_call: TRBV10-3; j_call: TRBJ2-7; d_call: NA; clone_size: NA; cdr3_nt: TGTGCCATCAGTGGCGGGAATAACGAGCAGTACTTC; cdr3_aa: CAISGGNNEQYF
v_call: TRBV15; j_call: TRBJ1-5; d_call: NA; clone_size: once; cdr3_nt: TGTGCCACCAGCAGAACAGGGTCGGAGCAGCCCCAGCATTTT; cdr3_aa: CATSRTGSEQPQHF
v_call: TRBV19; j_call: TRBJ1-1; d_call: NA; clone_size: NA; cdr3_nt: TGTGCCAGTAGTACACGCCTGGAGGACACTGAAGCTTTCTTT; cdr3_aa: CASSTRLEDTEAFF
v_call: TRBV6-5; j_call: TRBJ1-3; d_call: NA; clone_size: NA; cdr3_nt: TGTGCCAGCACCTCGACTGAAAACACCATATATTTT; cdr3_aa: CASTSTENTIYF
v_call: TRBV24-1; j_call: TRBJ2-1; d_call: TRBD1; clone_size: NA; cdr3_nt: TGTGCCACCAGTGATTCGTACATGGGACAGGGATTGTCCAATGAGCAGTTCTTC; cdr3_aa: CATSDSYMGQGLSNEQFF
v_call: TRBV7-8; j_call: TRBJ2-1; d_call: TRBD2; clone_size: NA; cdr3_nt: TGTGCCAGCAGCTTAGTAGAACTAGCGGGAGACAATGAGCAGTTCTTC; cdr3_aa: CASSLVELAGDNEQFF
v_call: TRBV6-5; j_call: TRBJ2-2; d_call: NA; clone_size: NA; cdr3_nt: TGTGCCAGCAGTTACTTTAAATCGGGGGCCGGGGAGCTGTTTTTT; cdr3_aa: CASSYFKSGAGELFF
v_call: TRBV2; j_call: TRBJ1-2; d_call: NA; clone_size: NA; cdr3_nt: TGTGCCAGCAGTGATCCTGGCGGAAACTATGGCTACACCTTC; cdr3_aa: CASSDPGGNYGYTF
v_call: TRBV11-2; j_call: TRBJ2-7; d_call: NA; clone_size: once; cdr3_nt: TGTGCCAGCAGATCAACAGACGAGCAGTACTTC; cdr3_aa: CASRSTDEQYF
v_call: TRBV6-1; j_call: TRBJ2-1; d_call: TRBD2; clone_size: once; cdr3_nt: TGTGCCAGCAGTGATCTTGAATTAGCGGGGCTCTACAATGAGCAGTTCTTC; cdr3_aa: CASSDLELAGLYNEQFF
v_call: TRBV5-1; j_call: TRBJ1-3; d_call: NA; clone_size: NA; cdr3_nt: TGCGCCAGCAGCATTGGGGCCTACTCTGGAAACACCATATATTTT; cdr3_aa: CASSIGAYSGNTIYF
v_call: TRBV9; j_call: TRBJ1-4; d_call: NA; clone_size: NA; cdr3_nt: TGTGCCAGCAGCGGACTTTCAACAGGCTCGAATGAAAAACTGTTTTTT; cdr3_aa: CASSGLSTGSNEKLFF
v_call: TRBV6-1; j_call: TRBJ1-5; d_call: NA; clone_size: NA; cdr3_nt: TGTGCCAGCAGTGGCCAGGGGTTTTATAGCAATCAGCCCCAGCATTTT; cdr3_aa: CASSGQGFYSNQPQHF
v_call: TRBV12-3/TRBV12-4; j_call: TRBJ1-2; d_call: TRBD1; clone_size: NA; cdr3_nt: TGTGCCAGCCGGGACAGGATCTCCTATGGCTACACCTTC; cdr3_aa: CASRDRISYGYTF
v_call: TRBV5-4; j_call: TRBJ2-1; d_call: TRBD2; clone_size: NA; cdr3_nt: TGTGCCAGCAGCTTAAAGAGCGGGAGAACAGATGAGCAGTTCTTC; cdr3_aa: CASSLKSGRTDEQFF
v_call: TRBV9; j_call: TRBJ2-2; d_call: TRBD2; clone_size: NA; cdr3_nt: TGTGCCAGCAGCGTAGAAGGGTGGCGGGGGATGAACACCGGGGAGCTGTTTTTT; cdr3_aa: CASSVEGWRGMNTGELFF
v_call: TRBV12-3/TRBV12-4; j_call: TRBJ2-2; d_call: NA; clone_size: NA; cdr3_nt: TGTGCCAGTAAACAGGTGAACACCGGGGAGCTGTTTTTT; cdr3_aa: CASKQVNTGELFF
v_call: TRBV6-5; j_call: TRBJ1-4; d_call: TRBD1; clone_size: NA; cdr3_nt: TGTGCCAGCAGTTATCGGACAGGGCGAAATGAAAAACTGTTTTTT; cdr3_aa: CASSYRTGRNEKLFF
v_call: TRBV6-5; j_call: TRBJ2-3; d_call: TRBD1; clone_size: NA; cdr3_nt: TGTGCCAGCAGTTACACAGGGGGCCGCACAGATACGCAGTATTTT; cdr3_aa: CASSYTGGRTDTQYF
v_call: TRBV7-2; j_call: TRBJ1-5; d_call: NA; clone_size: NA; cdr3_nt: TGTGCCAGCAGCTTAGCACTCCAGGATCAGCCCCAGCATTTT; cdr3_aa: CASSLALQDQPQHF
v_call: TRBV7-2; j_call: TRBJ1-3; d_call: TRBD1; clone_size: few; cdr3_nt: TGTGCCAGCAGCTTAACAGGGGGCTCTGGAAACACCATATATTTT; cdr3_aa: CASSLTGGSGNTIYF
v_call: TRBV19; j_call: TRBJ1-3; d_call: NA; clone_size: NA; cdr3_nt: TGTGCCAGTAAAAGGAGTTCCTCTGGAAACACCATATATTTT; cdr3_aa: CASKRSSSGNTIYF
v_call: TRBV6-2/TRBV6-3; j_call: TRBJ1-5; d_call: TRBD1; clone_size: NA; cdr3_nt: TGTGCCAGCAGCCGTACAGGGGGCAATCAGCCCCAGCATTTT; cdr3_aa: CASSRTGGNQPQHF
v_call: TRBV5-6; j_call: TRBJ1-5; d_call: NA; clone_size: NA; cdr3_nt: TGTGCCAGCAGCTCGGGAATGGCCAATCAGCCCCAGCATTTT; cdr3_aa: CASSSGMANQPQHF